This TCR beta chain was captured in a study of blood T cell repertoires in COVID-19. Germline V gene data show CDR1 as MNHEY and CDR2 as SMNVEV (reference sequence). CDR3 length: 15 residues. V was clipped by 3 bases and J by 0 bases, with 9 bases between them. Original methodology: Amplified reference gene primers provided the basis for estimating nucleated cell counts. Assay: immunoSEQ multiplex PCR; the TCRdb copy retains only in-frame clones and omits some. For V, J and clone size, that table is used; D and trimming come from the DNA. This sample has over 150,000 clones; approximately 90% occur once, and the top ten carry about 5%.

The sample taken for sequencing was peripheral blood. V and J are TRBV27 and TRBJ2-1; D may be TRBD2 (5 bases). The receptor was derived from a man between 18 and 35 years old with COVID-19, enrolled during active disease. The CDR3 is CASSFDYSSYNEQFF. For the CDR3, the DNA is TGTGCCAGCAGTTTTGACTACAGCTCCTACAATGAGCAGTTCTTC.